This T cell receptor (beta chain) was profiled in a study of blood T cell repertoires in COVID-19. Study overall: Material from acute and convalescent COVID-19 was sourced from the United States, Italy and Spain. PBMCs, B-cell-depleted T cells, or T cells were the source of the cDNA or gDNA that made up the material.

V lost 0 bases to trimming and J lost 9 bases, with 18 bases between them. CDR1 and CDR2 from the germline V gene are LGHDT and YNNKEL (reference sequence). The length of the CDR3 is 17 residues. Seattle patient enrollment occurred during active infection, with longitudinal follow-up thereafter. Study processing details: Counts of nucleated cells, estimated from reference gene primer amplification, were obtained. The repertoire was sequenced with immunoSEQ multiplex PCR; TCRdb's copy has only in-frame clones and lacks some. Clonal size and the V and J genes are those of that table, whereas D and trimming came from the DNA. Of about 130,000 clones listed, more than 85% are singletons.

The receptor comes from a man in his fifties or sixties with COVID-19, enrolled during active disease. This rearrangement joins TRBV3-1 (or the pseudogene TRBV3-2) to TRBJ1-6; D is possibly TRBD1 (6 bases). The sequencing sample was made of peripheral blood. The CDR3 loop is CASSQDVLLGAGSPLHF. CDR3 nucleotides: TGTGCCAGCAGCCAAGATGTTCTATTGGGGGCTGGTTCACCCCTCCACTTT.